A selection of T cell receptor beta chains follows, all from one sample in a study of T cells in Graves' hyperthyroidism and ophthalmopathy. In TCRdb, the multiplex PCR reads were re-called with MiXCR into one record per CDR3 protein. The sample holds around 290,000 distinct CDR3 sequences, around 13% seen once. The sequencing input was blood. The receptors were sampled from a woman in her forties with Graves' hyperthyroidism. CDR3s include the opening cysteine and the closing phenylalanine or tryptophan.

j_gene | v_gene | CDR3aa
TRBJ2-1 | TRBV7-2 | CASSLAPYGSFDEQFF
TRBJ2-1 | TRBV27 | CASSPAGGPYNEQFF
TRBJ2-7 | TRBV10-3 | CAITGHLSYEQYF
TRBJ2-3 | TRBV4-2 | CASSLKRDPTDTQYF
TRBJ2-2 | TRBV27 | CASRNSRNTGELFF
TRBJ1-1 | TRBV27 | CASSPPGPNTEAFF
TRBJ2-3 | TRBV7-8 | CASSLAVAGGTTDTQYF
TRBJ2-5 | TRBV2 | CASSGSMGETQYF
TRBJ2-1 | TRBV6-1 | CASIIAGVYYNEQFF
TRBJ1-6 | TRBV14 | CASSQVVDSPLHF
TRBJ2-5 | TRBV12-3/TRBV12-4 | CASSLSVGSVQETQYF
TRBJ1-3 | TRBV6-1 | CASSWGGKNTIYF
TRBJ1-5 | TRBV28 | CASSGQYYQPQHF
TRBJ2-5 | TRBV6-1 | CASTEDLKETQYF
TRBJ1-1 | TRBV29-1 | CSVTGTGGTEAFF
TRBJ2-6 | TRBV19 | CASSVHLSGANVLTF
TRBJ2-2 | TRBV4-1 | CASSPPLGQGAGELFF
TRBJ2-7 | TRBV6-2/TRBV6-3 | CASSYDAGASYEQYF
TRBJ2-7 | TRBV28 | CASSLLRGSYEQYF
TRBJ1-2 | TRBV27 | CASSLLYRGAEVYGYTF
TRBJ1-6 | TRBV6-1 | CATEAGGERYNSPLHF
TRBJ1-1 | TRBV7-3 | CASSLTRENTEAFF
TRBJ2-5 | TRBV7-2 | CASSLMAAVSQETQYF
TRBJ2-1 | TRBV5-4 | CASSFQVAGGNEQFF
TRBJ1-1 | TRBV11-2 | CASSWGDTEAFF
TRBJ2-1 | TRBV7-9 | CASSSRYEQFF
TRBJ2-1 | TRBV13 | CASSLGLGSRHNEQFF
TRBJ2-3 | TRBV20-1 | CSAKAGPTDTQYF